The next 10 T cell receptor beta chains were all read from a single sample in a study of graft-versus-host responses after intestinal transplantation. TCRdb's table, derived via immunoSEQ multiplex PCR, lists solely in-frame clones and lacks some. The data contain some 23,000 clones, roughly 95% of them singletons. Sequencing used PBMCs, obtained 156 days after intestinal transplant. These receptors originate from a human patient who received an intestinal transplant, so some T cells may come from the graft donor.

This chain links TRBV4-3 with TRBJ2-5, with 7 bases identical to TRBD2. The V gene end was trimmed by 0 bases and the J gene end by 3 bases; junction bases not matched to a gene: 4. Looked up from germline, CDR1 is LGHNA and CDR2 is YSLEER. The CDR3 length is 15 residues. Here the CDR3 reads CASSQDLSGEETQYF. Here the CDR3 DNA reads TGCGCCAGCAGCCAAGATCTCAGCGGGGAAGAGACCCAGTACTTC.

CDR3 region: CASSPRAQRGQPQHF. DNA for the CDR3: TGTGCCAGCAGTCCTCGGGCGCAGAGGGGGCAGCCCCAGCATTTT. V and J are TRBV28 and TRBJ1-5; a possible D gene is TRBD1 (6 bases). The CDR3 loop spans 15 amino acids. CDR1 is MDHEN and CDR2 is SYDVKM in the germline V gene. Between the trimmed V and J ends, which lost 5 bases and 7 bases, there was a span of 18 bases.

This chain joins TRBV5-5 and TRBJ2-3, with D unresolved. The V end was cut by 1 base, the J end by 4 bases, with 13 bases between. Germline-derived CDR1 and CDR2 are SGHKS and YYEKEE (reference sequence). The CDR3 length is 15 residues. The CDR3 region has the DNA TGTGCCAGCAGCTTGACCCAGGTCCTCGCAGATACGCAGTATTTT. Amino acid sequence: CASSLTQVLADTQYF. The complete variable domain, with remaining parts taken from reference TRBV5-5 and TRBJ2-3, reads DAGVTQSPTHLIKTRGQQVTLRCSPISGHKSVSWYQQVLGQGPQFIFQYYEKEERGRGNFPDRFSARQFPNYSSELNVNALLLGDSALYLCASSLTQVLADTQYFGPGTRLTVL.

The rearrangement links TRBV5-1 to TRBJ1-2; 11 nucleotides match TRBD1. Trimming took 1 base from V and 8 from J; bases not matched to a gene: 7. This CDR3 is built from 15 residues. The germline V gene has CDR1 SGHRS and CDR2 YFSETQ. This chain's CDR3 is CASSLRTGGAQGYTF. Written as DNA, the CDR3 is TGCGCCAGCAGCTTGAGGACAGGGGGCGCCCAGGGCTACACCTTC.

The CDR3 reads CASSLGAGPFTYGYTF. The DNA of the CDR3 is TGTGCCAGCAGCTTAGGGGCAGGCCCCTTTACTTATGGCTACACCTTC. This chain joins TRBV11-2 and TRBJ1-2; D remains unclear. V was clipped by 1 base and J by 5 bases, with 17 bases between them. CDR3 length: 16 residues. Germline V gene lookup returns CDR1 SGHAT and CDR2 FQNNGV.

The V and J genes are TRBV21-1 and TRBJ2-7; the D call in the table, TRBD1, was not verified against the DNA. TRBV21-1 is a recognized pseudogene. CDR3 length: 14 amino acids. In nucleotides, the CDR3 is TGTGCCACCGTGGACAGGGGTAGCTCCTACGAGCAGTACTTC. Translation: CATVDRGSSYEQYF.

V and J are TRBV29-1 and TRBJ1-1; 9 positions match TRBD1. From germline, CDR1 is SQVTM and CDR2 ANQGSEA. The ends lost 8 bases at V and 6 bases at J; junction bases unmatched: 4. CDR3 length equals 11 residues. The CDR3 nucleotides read TGCAGCCCGGGGACAGGGCCTGAAGCTTTCTTT. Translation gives CSPGTGPEAFF.

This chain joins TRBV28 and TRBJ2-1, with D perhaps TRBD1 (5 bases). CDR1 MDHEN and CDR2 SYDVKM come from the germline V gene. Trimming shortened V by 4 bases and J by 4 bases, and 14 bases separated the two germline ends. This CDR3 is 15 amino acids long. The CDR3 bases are TGTGCCAGCAGTTGGAGTTGGGGCCAGTACAATGAGCAGTTCTTC. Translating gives CASSWSWGQYNEQFF.

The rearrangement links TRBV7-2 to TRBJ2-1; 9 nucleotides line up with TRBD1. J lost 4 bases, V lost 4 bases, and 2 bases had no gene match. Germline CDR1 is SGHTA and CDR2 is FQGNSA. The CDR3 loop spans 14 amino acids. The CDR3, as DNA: TGTGCCAGCAGCTACGGGACAGGGTACAATGAGCAGTTCTTC. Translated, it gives CASSYGTGYNEQFF.

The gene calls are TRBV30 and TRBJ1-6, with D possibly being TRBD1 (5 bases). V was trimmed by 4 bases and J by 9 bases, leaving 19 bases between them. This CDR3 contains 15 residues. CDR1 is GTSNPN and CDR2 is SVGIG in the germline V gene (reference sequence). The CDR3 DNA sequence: TGTGCCTGGAAATCCTTCGGCAGGGTCGGTTCACCCCTCCACTTT. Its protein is CAWKSFGRVGSPLHF. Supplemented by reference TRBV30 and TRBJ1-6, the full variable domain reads SQTIHQWPATLVQPVGSPLSLECTVEGTSNPNLYWYRQAAGRGLQLLFYSVGIGQISSEVPQNLSASRPQDRQFILSSKKLLLSDSGFYLCAWKSFGRVGSPLHFGNGTRLTVT.